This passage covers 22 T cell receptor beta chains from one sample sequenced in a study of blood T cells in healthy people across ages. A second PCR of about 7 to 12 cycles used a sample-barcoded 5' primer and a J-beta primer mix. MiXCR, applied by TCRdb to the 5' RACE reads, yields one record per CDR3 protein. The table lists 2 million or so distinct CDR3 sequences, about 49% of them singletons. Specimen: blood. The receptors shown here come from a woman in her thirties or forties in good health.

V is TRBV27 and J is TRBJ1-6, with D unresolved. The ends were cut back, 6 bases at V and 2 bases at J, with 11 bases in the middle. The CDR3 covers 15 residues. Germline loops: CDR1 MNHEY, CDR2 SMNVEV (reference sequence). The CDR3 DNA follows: TGTGCCAGCAGGGAGGGCATACCCTATAATTCACCCCTCCACTTT. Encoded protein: CASREGIPYNSPLHF.

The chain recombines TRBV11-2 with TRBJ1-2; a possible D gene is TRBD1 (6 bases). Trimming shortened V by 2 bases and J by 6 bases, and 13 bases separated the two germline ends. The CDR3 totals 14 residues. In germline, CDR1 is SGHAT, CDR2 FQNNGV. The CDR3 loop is CASSLPQGSHGYTF. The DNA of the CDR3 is TGTGCCAGCAGCTTACCCCAGGGGTCTCATGGCTACACCTTC. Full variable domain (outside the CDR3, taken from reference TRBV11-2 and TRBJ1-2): EAGVAQSPRYKIIEKRQSVAFWCNPISGHATLYWYQQILGQGPKLLIQFQNNGVVDDSQLPKDRFSAERLKGVDSTLKIQPAKLEDSAVYLCASSLPQGSHGYTFGSGTRLTVV.

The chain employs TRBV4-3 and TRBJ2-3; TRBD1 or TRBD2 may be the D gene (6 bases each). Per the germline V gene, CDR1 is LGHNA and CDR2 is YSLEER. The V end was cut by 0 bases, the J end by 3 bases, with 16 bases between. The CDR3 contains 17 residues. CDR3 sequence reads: CASSQDRSRGGTDTQYF. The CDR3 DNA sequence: TGCGCCAGCAGCCAAGATAGGTCCCGAGGGGGGACAGATACGCAGTATTTT.

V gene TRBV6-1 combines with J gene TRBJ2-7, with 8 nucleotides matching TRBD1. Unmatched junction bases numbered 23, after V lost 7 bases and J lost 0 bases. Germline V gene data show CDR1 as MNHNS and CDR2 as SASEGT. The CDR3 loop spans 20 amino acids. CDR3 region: CASTTKGGRGLRAVSYEQYF. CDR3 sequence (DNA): TGTGCCAGCACCACAAAAGGTGGCAGGGGGCTAAGGGCTGTCTCCTACGAGCAGTACTTC.

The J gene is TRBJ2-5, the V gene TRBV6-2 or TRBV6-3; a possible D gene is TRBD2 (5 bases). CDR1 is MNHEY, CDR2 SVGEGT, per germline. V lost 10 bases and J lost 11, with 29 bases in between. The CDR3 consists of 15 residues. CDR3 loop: CATRLAGGFGNEQYF. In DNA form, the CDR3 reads TGTGCCACCCGATTGGCTGGAGGTTTCGGCAATGAGCAGTACTTC.

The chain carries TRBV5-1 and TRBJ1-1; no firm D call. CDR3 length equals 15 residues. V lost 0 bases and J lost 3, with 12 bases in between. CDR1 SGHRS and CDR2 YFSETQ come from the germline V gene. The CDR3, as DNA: TGCGCCAGCAGCTTGGTTGGGTCCCGGGACACTGAAGCTTTCTTT. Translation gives CASSLVGSRDTEAFF. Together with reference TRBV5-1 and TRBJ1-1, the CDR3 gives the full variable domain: KAGVTQTPRYLIKTRGQQVTLSCSPISGHRSVSWYQQTPGQGLQFLFEYFSETQRNKGNFPGRFSGRQFSNSRSEMNVSTLELGDSALYLCASSLVGSRDTEAFFGQGTRLTVV.

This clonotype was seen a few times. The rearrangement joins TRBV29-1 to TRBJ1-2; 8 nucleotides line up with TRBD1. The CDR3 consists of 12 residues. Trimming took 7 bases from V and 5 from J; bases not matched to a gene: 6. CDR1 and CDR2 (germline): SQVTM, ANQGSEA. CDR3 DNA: TGCAGCGGTAAGACAGGGGATTATGGCTACACCTTC. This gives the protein CSGKTGDYGYTF.

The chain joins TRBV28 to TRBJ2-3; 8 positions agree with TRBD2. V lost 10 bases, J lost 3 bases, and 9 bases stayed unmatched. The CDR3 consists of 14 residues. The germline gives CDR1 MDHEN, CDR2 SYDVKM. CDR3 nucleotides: TGTGCCACGGGGGTAGCGGGGACTACAGATACGCAGTATTTT. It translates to CATGVAGTTDTQYF.

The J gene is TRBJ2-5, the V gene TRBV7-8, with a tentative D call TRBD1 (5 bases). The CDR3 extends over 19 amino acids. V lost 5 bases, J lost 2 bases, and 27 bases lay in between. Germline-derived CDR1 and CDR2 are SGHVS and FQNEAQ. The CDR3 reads CASSKSPQGPPPQQETQYF. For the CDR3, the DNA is TGTGCCAGCAGCAAGTCCCCCCAGGGTCCACCTCCCCAACAAGAGACCCAGTACTTC.

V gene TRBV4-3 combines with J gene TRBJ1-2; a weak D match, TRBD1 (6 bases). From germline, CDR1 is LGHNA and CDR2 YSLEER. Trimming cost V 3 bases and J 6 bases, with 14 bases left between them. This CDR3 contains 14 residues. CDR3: CASSHSRGGHGYTF. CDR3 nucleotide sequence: TGCGCCAGCAGCCACTCCAGGGGAGGGCATGGCTACACCTTC.

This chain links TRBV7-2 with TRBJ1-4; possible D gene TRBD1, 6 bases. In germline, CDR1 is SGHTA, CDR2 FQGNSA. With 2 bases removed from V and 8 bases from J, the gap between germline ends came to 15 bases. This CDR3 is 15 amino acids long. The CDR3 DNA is TGTGCCAGCAGCTTATTCGGGGGCGTAGGGGAAAAACTGTTTTTT. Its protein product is CASSLFGGVGEKLFF.

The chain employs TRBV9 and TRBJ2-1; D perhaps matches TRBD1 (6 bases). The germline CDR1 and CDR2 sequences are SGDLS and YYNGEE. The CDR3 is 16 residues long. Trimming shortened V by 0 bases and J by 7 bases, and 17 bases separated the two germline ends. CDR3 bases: TGTGCCAGCAGCGTAGGGACAGCGCCGTCGTTTAATGAGCAGTTCTTC. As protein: CASSVGTAPSFNEQFF.

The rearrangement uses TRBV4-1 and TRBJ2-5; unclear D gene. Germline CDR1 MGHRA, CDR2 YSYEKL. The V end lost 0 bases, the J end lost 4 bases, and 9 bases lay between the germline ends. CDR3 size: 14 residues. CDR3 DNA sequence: TGCGCCAGCAGCCAAGACAAGGGTTTAGAGACCCAGTACTTC. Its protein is CASSQDKGLETQYF.

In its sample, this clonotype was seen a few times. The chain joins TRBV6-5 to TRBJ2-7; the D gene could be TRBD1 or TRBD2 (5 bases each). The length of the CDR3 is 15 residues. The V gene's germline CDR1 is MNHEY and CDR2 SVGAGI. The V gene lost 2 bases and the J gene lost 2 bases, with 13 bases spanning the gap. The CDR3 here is CASSYTGTVTYEQYF. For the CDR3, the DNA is TGTGCCAGCAGTTACACCGGGACGGTGACCTACGAGCAGTACTTC.

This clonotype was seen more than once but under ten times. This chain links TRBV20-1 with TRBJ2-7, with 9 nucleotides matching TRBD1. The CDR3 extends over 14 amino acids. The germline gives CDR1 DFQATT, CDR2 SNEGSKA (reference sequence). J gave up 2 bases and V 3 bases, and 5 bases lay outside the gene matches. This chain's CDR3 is CSASGTGIPYEQYF. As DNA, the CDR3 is TGCAGTGCTAGCGGGACAGGGATCCCCTACGAGCAGTACTTC.

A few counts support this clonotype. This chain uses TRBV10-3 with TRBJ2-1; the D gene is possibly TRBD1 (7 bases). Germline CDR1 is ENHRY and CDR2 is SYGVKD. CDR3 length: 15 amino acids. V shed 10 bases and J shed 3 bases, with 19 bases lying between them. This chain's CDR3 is CATKQGTLFYNEQFF. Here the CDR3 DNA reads TGTGCCACCAAACAGGGGACTCTTTTCTACAATGAGCAGTTCTTC.

The CDR3 nucleotides read TGCAGTGCTAGAGATTTTTTTCAGGCAACCAACACTGAAGCTTTCTTT. This translates into CSARDFFQATNTEAFF. The chain combines TRBV20-1 with TRBJ1-1; D is unresolved. Germline CDR1 and CDR2: DFQATT and SNEGSKA (reference sequence). Trimming removed 0 bases at V and 2 bases at J, with 16 bases between. This CDR3 is 16 amino acids long.

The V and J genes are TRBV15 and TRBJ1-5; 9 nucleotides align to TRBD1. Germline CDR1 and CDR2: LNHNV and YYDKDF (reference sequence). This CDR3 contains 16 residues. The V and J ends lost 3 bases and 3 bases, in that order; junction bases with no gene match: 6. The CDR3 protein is CATSRDWTGDNQPQHF. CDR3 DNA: TGTGCCACCAGCAGGGATTGGACAGGGGACAATCAGCCCCAGCATTTT.

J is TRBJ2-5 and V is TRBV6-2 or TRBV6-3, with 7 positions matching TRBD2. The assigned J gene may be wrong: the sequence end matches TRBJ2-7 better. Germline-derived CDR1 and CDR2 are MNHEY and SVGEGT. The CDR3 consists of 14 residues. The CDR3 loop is CASTPRGERDEQYF. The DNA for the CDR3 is TGTGCCAGCACCCCACGGGGGGAACGCGACGAGCAGTACTTC.

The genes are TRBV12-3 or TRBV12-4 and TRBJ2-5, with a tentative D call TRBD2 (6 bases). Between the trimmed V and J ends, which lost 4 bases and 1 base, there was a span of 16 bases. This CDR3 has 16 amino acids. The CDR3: CASSWEVGPGQETQYF. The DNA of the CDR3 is TGTGCCAGCAGTTGGGAGGTGGGCCCCGGCCAAGAGACCCAGTACTTC.

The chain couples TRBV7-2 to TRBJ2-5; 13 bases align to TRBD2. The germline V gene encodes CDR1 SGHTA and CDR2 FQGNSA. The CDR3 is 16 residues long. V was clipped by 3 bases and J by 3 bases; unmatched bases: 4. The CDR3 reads CASSLQLAGGEETQYF. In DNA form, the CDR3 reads TGTGCCAGCAGCTTGCAACTAGCGGGGGGGGAAGAGACCCAGTACTTC.

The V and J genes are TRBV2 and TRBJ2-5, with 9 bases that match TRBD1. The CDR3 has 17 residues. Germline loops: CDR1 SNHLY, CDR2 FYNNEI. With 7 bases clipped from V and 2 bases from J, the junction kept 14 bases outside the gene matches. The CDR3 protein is CASNFSPGQGLQETQYF. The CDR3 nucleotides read TGTGCCAGCAATTTCTCCCCGGGACAGGGATTACAAGAGACCCAGTACTTC.